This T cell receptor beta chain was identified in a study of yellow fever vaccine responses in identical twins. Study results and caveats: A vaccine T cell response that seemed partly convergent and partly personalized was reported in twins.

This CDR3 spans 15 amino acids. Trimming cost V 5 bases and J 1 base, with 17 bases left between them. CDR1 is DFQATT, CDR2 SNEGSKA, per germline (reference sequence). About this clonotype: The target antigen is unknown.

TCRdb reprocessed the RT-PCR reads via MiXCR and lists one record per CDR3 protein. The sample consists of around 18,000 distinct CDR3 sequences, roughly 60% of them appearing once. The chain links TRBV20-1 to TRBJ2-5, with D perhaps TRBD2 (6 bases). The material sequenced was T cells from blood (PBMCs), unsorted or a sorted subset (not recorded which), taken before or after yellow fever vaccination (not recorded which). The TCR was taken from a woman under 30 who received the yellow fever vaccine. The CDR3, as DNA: TGCAGTGCTTCCGGGGCGGGATTACTCCAAGAGACCCAGTACTTC. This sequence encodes CSASGAGLLQETQYF.